Listed here are 14 T cell receptor beta chains from one sample, sequenced in a study of blood T cell repertoires in COVID-19. Libraries were prepared by immunoSEQ multiplex PCR; TCRdb keeps only in-frame clonotypes and omits some of them. The table lists 21,000 or so clones, about 80% of them singletons, with over 5.5% in the top ten. The source material was peripheral blood. Receptors originate from a human donor in a cohort sampled during active COVID-19.

V usage is TRBV2 and J usage is TRBJ1-1; 9 bases are shared with TRBD1. Trimming cost V 7 bases and J 10 bases; bases outside gene matches: 7. The CDR3 has 12 residues. The germline V gene has CDR1 SNHLY and CDR2 FYNNEI. The CDR3 region is CASIIDRGGAFF. The CDR3 DNA reads TGTGCCAGCATTATCGACAGGGGGGGAGCTTTCTTT.

This clone was recorded once. The V and J genes are TRBV12-3 or TRBV12-4 and TRBJ2-7, with D possibly matching TRBD2 (5 bases). This CDR3 has 13 amino acids. Trimming removed 5 bases from V and 9 bases from J, with 17 bases in between. The CDR3 DNA reads TGTGCCAGCAGTAAAACCCGGGATTCGGGGCAGTACTTC. Protein sequence: CASSKTRDSGQYF.

The genes are TRBV3-1 (or the pseudogene TRBV3-2) and TRBJ1-2; 7 bases match TRBD1. Germline-derived CDR1 and CDR2 are LGHDT and YNNKEL (reference sequence). The CDR3 runs 13 residues. V shed 6 bases, J shed 6 bases, and the junction held 7 bases outside the gene matches. In nucleotides, the CDR3 is TGTGCCAGCAGACGACAGGGTAGGGATGGCTACACCTTC. Its translation: CASRRQGRDGYTF.

The V gene is TRBV6-6, the J gene TRBJ1-6, with D maybe TRBD1 (6 bases). The V gene's germline CDR1 is MNHNY and CDR2 SVGAGI (reference sequence). V shed 5 bases and J shed 4 bases, with 15 bases lying between them. CDR3 length: 16 residues. The DNA of the CDR3 is TGTGCCAGCAGTCCTTTCGGACAGCAATATAATTCACCCCTCCACTTT. It specifies CASSPFGQQYNSPLHF.

This clone was picked up one time. The V gene is TRBV5-5, the J gene TRBJ1-3, with no clear D. V was clipped by 4 bases and J by 0 bases, with 11 bases between them. The germline V gene encodes CDR1 SGHKS and CDR2 YYEKEE (reference sequence). This CDR3 is built from 15 residues. The CDR3 here is CASSLRGSSGNTIYF. The CDR3 region has the DNA TGTGCCAGCAGCCTGCGCGGGAGCTCTGGAAACACCATATATTTT. The entire variable domain, with the rest obtained from reference TRBV5-5 and TRBJ1-3, is as follows: DAGVTQSPTHLIKTRGQQVTLRCSPISGHKSVSWYQQVLGQGPQFIFQYYEKEERGRGNFPDRFSARQFPNYSSELNVNALLLGDSALYLCASSLRGSSGNTIYFGEGSWLTVV.

The chain links TRBV7-2 to TRBJ1-6; no firm D call. V shed 1 base and J shed 6 bases, with 7 bases lying between them. CDR1 and CDR2 (germline): SGHTA, FQGNSA. CDR3 length: 14 amino acids. CDR3 sequence reads: CASSLGALNSPLHF. The CDR3 bases are TGTGCCAGCAGCTTAGGGGCTCTTAATTCACCCCTCCACTTT.

The J gene is TRBJ1-4, the V gene TRBV4-3; TRBD1 is a possible D gene (6 bases). V lost 3 bases, J lost 4 bases, and 18 bases lay in between. The CDR3 consists of 17 residues. Germline lookup yields CDR1 LGHNA and CDR2 YSLEER. The CDR3 sequence: CASSQGAKPSFNEKLFF. The CDR3 coding sequence is TGCGCCAGCAGCCAGGGGGCTAAGCCTAGTTTTAATGAAAAACTGTTTTTT.

The rearrangement uses TRBV11-2 and TRBJ2-1; D is uncertain. Germline CDR1 SGHAT, CDR2 FQNNGV. This CDR3 region has 15 residues. V was pared by 1 base and J by 1 base, with 8 bases between. Here the CDR3 DNA reads TGTGCCAGCAGCTTAGTGGCGAGGTCCTACAATGAGCAGTTCTTC. The encoded protein is CASSLVARSYNEQFF.

The rearrangement uses TRBV6-4 and TRBJ1-5; no firm D call. Trimming removed 4 bases from V and 0 bases from J, with 4 bases in between. Germline V gene lookup returns CDR1 MRHNA and CDR2 SNTAGT. This CDR3 contains 13 residues. This CDR3 is CASSASSNQPQHF. CDR3 bases: TGTGCCAGCAGTGCGAGTAGCAATCAGCCCCAGCATTTT.

The gene calls are TRBV5-4 and TRBJ1-6; D possibly corresponds to TRBD1 (6 bases). Germline lookup yields CDR1 SGHNT and CDR2 YYREEE (reference sequence). Deletions cut 4 bases from V and 7 bases from J, with 15 bases between. The CDR3 is 15 amino acids. The CDR3 DNA reads TGTGCCAGCAGCCCTGCAAGACAGGCGAATTCACCCCTCCACTTT. It specifies CASSPARQANSPLHF.

The chain joins TRBV6-4 to TRBJ1-5; 12 positions agree with TRBD1. This CDR3 region has 13 residues. Germline loops: CDR1 MRHNA, CDR2 SNTAGT. The V gene end was trimmed by 11 bases and the J gene end by 8 bases; junction bases not matched to a gene: 7. CDR3 loop: CAGDRGRWEPQHF. For the CDR3, the DNA is TGTGCCGGGGACAGGGGGCGATGGGAGCCCCAGCATTTT.

The chain combines TRBV6-5 with TRBJ1-2, with 7 nucleotides matching TRBD1. The J segment lost 8 bases and the V segment lost 2 bases, leaving 8 bases of the junction unmatched. CDR1 is MNHEY and CDR2 is SVGAGI in the germline V gene. This CDR3 comprises 14 residues. The CDR3 here is CASSYGGGLKGYTF. CDR3 DNA: TGTGCCAGCAGTTACGGAGGGGGCTTAAAGGGCTACACCTTC.

The V call is TRBV5-8, the J call TRBJ2-3; 11 bases are a match to TRBD1. Per germline, CDR1 SGHTS and CDR2 YDEGEE. The CDR3 consists of 15 residues. The J segment lost 10 bases and the V segment lost 3 bases, leaving 10 bases of the junction unmatched. Here the CDR3 reads CASSYLAGTGGAQYF. The CDR3 DNA follows: TGTGCCAGCAGCTATTTAGCCGGGACAGGGGGAGCGCAGTATTTT. Drawing the rest from reference TRBV5-8 and TRBJ2-3, the complete variable domain is EAGVTQSPTHLIKTRGQQATLRCSPISGHTSVYWYQQALGLGLQFLLWYDEGEERNRGNFPPRFSGRQFPNYSSELNVNALELEDSALYLCASSYLAGTGGAQYFGPGTRLTVL.

The rearrangement links TRBV7-8 to TRBJ1-3, with 7 bases lining up with TRBD1. The CDR3 has 16 residues. Germline loops: CDR1 SGHVS, CDR2 FQNEAQ. After removal of 5 bases from V and 0 bases from J, the junction contained 7 bases not matched to a gene. The CDR3 loop is CASSAEGQLSGNTIYF. CDR3 nucleotide sequence: TGTGCCAGCAGCGCAGAGGGACAGCTCTCTGGAAACACCATATATTTT.